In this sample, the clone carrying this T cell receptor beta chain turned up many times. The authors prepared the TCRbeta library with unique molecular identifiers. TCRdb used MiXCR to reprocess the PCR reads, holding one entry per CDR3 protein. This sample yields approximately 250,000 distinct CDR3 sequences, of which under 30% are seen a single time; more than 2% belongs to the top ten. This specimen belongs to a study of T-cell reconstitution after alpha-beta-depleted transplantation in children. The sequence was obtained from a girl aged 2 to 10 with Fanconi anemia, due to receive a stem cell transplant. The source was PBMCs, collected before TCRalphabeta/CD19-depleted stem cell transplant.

CDR3 DNA: TGTGCCAGCAGTTTAGCCGGAGGGTGGTTAAGCGGGATCGTGGCCAATGAGCAGTTCTTC. This sequence encodes CASSLAGGWLSGIVANEQFF. The chain combines TRBV12-3 or TRBV12-4 with TRBJ2-1; 7 bases map to TRBD2. CDR3 length: 20 amino acids. Trimming removed 0 bases from V and 6 bases from J; junction bases left unmatched: 20.